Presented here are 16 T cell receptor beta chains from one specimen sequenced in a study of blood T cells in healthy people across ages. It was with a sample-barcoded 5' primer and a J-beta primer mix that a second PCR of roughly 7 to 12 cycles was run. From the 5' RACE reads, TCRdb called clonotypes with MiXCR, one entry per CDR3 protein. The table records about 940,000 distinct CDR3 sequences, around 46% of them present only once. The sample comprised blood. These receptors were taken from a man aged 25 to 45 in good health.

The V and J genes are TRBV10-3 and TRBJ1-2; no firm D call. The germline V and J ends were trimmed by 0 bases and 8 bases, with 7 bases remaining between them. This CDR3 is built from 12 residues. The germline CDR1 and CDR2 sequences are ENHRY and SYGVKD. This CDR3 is CAISESGGGYTF. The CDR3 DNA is TGTGCCATCAGTGAGTCAGGAGGCGGCTACACCTTC.

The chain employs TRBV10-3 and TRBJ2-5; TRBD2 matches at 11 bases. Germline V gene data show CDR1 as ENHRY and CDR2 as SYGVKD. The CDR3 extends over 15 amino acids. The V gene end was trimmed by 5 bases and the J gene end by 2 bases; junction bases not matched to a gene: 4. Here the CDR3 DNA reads TGTGCCATCAGTAACGTAGCGGGGGGGCAAGAGACCCAGTACTTC. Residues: CAISNVAGGQETQYF.

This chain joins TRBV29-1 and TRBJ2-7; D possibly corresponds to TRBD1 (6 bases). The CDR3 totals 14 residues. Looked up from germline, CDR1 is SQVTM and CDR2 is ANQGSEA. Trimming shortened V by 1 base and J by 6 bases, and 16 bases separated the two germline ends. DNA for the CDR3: TGCAGCGTTGAAGTGGGGGCTAGCCGTCCCGAGCAGTACTTC. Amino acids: CSVEVGASRPEQYF.

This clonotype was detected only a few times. CDR3 DNA sequence: TGCGCCAGCAGCCAAGAGTCCCTAGCGGGGGGACTAGCCAAAAACATTCAGTACTTC. Its translation: CASSQESLAGGLAKNIQYF. The V gene is TRBV4-3, the J gene TRBJ2-4, with 11 nucleotides matching TRBD2. Germline CDR1 and CDR2: LGHNA and YSLEER. With V trimmed by 0 bases and J by 0 bases, 7 bases remained unmatched. The CDR3 has 19 amino acids.

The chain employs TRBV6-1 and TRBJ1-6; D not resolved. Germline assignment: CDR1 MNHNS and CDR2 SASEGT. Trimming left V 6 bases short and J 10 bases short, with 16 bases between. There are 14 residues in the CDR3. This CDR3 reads CASRTTAVGSPLHF. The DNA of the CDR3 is TGTGCCAGCAGGACAACTGCAGTCGGCTCACCCCTCCACTTT.

The CDR3, as DNA: TGCGCCAGCAGCTTGAATGCGGAATACCCTGGCTACACCTTC. Protein: CASSLNAEYPGYTF. The V and J genes are TRBV5-1 and TRBJ1-2; no clear D gene. The CDR3 runs 14 residues. V was pared by 1 base and J by 7 bases, with 14 bases between. Germline CDR1 is SGHRS and CDR2 is YFSETQ.

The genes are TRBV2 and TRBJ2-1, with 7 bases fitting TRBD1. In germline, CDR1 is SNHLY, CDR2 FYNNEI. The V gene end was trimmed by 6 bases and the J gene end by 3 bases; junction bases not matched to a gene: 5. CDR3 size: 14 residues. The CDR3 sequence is CASRSTGNYNEQFF. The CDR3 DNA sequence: TGTGCCAGCAGGTCGACAGGGAACTACAATGAGCAGTTCTTC.

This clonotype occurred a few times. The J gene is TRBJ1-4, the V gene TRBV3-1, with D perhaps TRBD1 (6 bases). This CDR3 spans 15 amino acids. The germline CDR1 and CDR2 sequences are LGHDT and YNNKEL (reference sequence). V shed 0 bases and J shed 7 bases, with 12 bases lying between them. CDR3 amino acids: CASSQEGGGREKLFF. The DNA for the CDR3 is TGTGCCAGCAGCCAAGAGGGAGGGGGACGTGAAAAACTGTTTTTT.

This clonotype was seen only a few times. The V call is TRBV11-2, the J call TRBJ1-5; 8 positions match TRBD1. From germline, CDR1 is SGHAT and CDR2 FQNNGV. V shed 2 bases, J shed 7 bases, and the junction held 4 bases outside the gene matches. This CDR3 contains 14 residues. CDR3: CASSLTGGEQPQHF. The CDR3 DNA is TGTGCCAGCAGCTTAACAGGGGGGGAGCAGCCCCAGCATTTT.

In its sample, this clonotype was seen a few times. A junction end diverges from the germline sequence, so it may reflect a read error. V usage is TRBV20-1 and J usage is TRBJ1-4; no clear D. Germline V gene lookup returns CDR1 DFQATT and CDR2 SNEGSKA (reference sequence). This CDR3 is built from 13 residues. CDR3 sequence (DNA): TGCAGTGCTCGAGAGGGCCCGAATGAAAAACTGTTTTTT. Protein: CSAREGPNEKLFF.

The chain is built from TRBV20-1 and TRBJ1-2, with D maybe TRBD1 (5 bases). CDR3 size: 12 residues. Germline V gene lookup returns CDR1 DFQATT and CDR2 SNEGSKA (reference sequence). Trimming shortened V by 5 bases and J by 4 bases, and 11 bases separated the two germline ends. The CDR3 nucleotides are TGCAGTGCTCCAGGGACGGGCTATGGCTACACCTTC. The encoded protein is CSAPGTGYGYTF.

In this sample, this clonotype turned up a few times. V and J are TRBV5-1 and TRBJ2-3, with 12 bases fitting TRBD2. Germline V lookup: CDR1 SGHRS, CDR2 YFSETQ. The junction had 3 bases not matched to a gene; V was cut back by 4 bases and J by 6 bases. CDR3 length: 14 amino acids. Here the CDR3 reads CASSTTSGGDTQYF. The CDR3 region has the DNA TGCGCCAGCAGCACTACTAGCGGGGGGGATACGCAGTATTTT.

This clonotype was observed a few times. The CDR3 DNA follows: TGTGCCAGCAGCCCTAGATCCGCGGGGGGAGGACGCAATGAGCAGTTCTTC. Translated: CASSPRSAGGGRNEQFF. This sequence joins TRBV7-2 and TRBJ2-1, with 8 bases that match TRBD2. Unmatched junction bases numbered 15, after V lost 5 bases and J lost 6 bases. Germline CDR1 and CDR2: SGHTA and FQGNSA. The CDR3 has 17 amino acids.

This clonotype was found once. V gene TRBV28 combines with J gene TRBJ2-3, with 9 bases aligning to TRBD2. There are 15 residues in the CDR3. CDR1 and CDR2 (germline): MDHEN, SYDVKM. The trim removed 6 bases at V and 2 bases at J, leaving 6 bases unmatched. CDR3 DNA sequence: TGTGCCAGCAGGGCAGCGGGGGGCCCCACAGATACGCAGTATTTT. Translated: CASRAAGGPTDTQYF.

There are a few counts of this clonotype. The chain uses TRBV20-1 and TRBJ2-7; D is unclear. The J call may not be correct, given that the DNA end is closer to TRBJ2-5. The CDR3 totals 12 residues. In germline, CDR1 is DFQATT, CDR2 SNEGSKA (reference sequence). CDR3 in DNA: TGCAGTGCTAGAGCGATGCAAGAGACCCAGTACTTC. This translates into CSARAMQETQYF.

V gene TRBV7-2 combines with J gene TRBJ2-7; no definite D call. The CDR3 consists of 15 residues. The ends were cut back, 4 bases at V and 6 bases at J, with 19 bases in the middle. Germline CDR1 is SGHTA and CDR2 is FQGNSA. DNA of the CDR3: TGTGCCAGCAGCTCATACGTTGTAGGCAGTGCCGAGCAGTACTTC. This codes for CASSSYVVGSAEQYF.